This section outlines one T cell receptor (beta chain) sequence together with its context. Its specificity is not known. This specimen belongs to a study of blood T cells in healthy people across ages. The CDR3 has 15 amino acids. The V end lost 5 bases, the J end lost 2 bases, and 13 bases lay between the germline ends. The V gene's germline CDR1 is KGHSH and CDR2 LQKENI. The use of a sample-barcoded 5' primer and a J-beta primer mix characterized a second PCR of roughly 6 to 12 cycles. Every cDNA molecule carried a tag from a template-switch adaptor bearing 12 random nucleotides. In TCRdb, the 5' RACE reads were re-called with MiXCR into one record per CDR3 protein. This sample yields roughly 730,000 distinct CDR3 sequences, of which about 61% are seen a single time; roughly 24% belongs to the top ten. Regarding the study as a whole: Naive and antigen-experienced cells were not separated, limiting conclusive comparison. When set beside aged donors, long-lived donors presented more naive CD4+ cells and higher diversity.

J is TRBJ1-5 and V is TRBV18; D unresolved. The clonotype comes from a man aged 40-55 years in good health. The sample consisted of blood. CDR3 nucleotides: TGTGCCAGCTCAGGTTCGCAACTGGGCAATCAGCCCCAGCATTTT. This encodes CASSGSQLGNQPQHF. Looking up the rest from reference TRBV18 and TRBJ1-5 gives the full variable domain: NAGVMQNPRHLVRRRGQEARLRCSPMKGHSHVYWYRQLPEEGLKFMVYLQKENIIDESGMPKERFSAEFPKEGPSILRIQQVVRGDSAAYFCASSGSQLGNQPQHFGDGTRLSIL.